This T cell receptor (beta chain) was identified in a study of cytomegalovirus exposure and HLA in healthy donors (dated by TCRdb to about 2017). Context from the whole study: According to an earlier analysis of a few hundred of the donors, about 190 million T cells yielded 117 million unique TCR beta sequences and 276 Gb of sequence data. About 300 gigabases of sequencing data and tens of millions of unique TCR sequences were included in an early release covering several hundred HLA-typed donors. Among the roughly 410 genotyped donors, 81% belonged to the genetic ancestry cluster associated with self-reported Caucasian donors. The study aimed to test whether signatures of past pathogen exposure could be identified by cataloging public T cell receptors. Using immunosequencing, the study profiled T cell repertoires from about 620 subjects and related those repertoires to cytomegalovirus serostatus. Along with the approximately 620-subject first cohort, a separate validation cohort of about 110 different subjects was used. To predict cytomegalovirus infection status, the study brought together high-throughput TCR immunosequencing, statistical association of individual TCRs with disease status, and machine learning. A later analysis re-analyzed previously published TCR beta repertoires from approximately 700 donors and added high-resolution HLA genotyping to study TCR occurrence patterns. In the later analysis, no new phenotypic data were used to find candidate immune exposures; instead, reliance was placed on TCR beta sequences and their occurrence across donors. An earlier analysis of around 580 of the donors used high-throughput TCR beta sequencing to judge whether each TCR beta V gene segment behaved as functional or pseudogenic. Donor age, sex, ethnicity and CMV serostatus were compiled alongside the repertoire data. A later genetic analysis took genome-wide SNP genotypes for 398 of the 666 donors and used that subset as a discovery cohort. Every repertoire in the discovery cohort had been generated on one and the same sequencing platform. HLA typing included class I and class II loci at four-digit resolution. Typing coverage differed by locus: A, B, C, DRB1 and DQB1 were typed in roughly 620-630 donors, DQA1 in 500 to 550, DPA1 in 600 to 610, and DPB1 in just under 490. Because of strong linkage in the cohort, five DR-DQ haplotypes were treated as single units for association and clustering. Among 398 genotyped donors of the cohort, an average of approximately 240,000 unique TCR beta nucleotide sequences was sequenced per donor, of which about 19% were non-productive. Overall study results and their limits: This cohort had only TCR beta chains sequenced, and the lack of alpha or paired-chain data limited which features could be detected. Over 15 rarely observed V segments, including chromosome 9 orphons, were excluded from the earlier analysis of about 610 of the donors because counts were too low. A later analysis reported that several top co-occurrence clusters appeared linked to parvovirus B19, influenza, CMV and Epstein-Barr virus. The sequencing pipeline was judged likely to have produced a cluster of highly shared sequence variants as a technical artifact. A later genetic analysis reported fewer N-insertions in productive TCRs among donors in an Asian-associated ancestry cluster than the roughly 620-donor mean. The 87-base-pair reads could not distinguish some IMGT-functional V segments, including TRBV6-2 and TRBV6-3, so those segments were excluded. In an earlier analysis of about 540 of the donors, most TCR beta V segments were observed in productive rearrangements about 87% or about 30% of the time, broadly matching IMGT annotations. Roughly uniform sequencing depth across donors was assumed in presence/absence analyses, although this assumption may not hold. Correlated functional status among segregating V segments might be attributable to linkage disequilibrium, but an unknown experimental factor could not be ruled out. According to a later analysis, TCR association rates differed among HLA loci, with DRB1 alleles showing the most associated TCRs and HLA-C alleles showing the fewest. When HLA alleles, especially DR and DQ, strongly co-occurred, attributing TCR associations to individual alleles was difficult. V-gene and J-gene trimming of TCR beta chains was associated with a missense DCLRE1C variant in a later genetic analysis, and the association was replicated in an independent cohort. A few of the identified cytomegalovirus-associated TCR beta chains were confirmed in vitro to be specific for cytomegalovirus antigens. A total of around 150 TCR beta chains were listed by the study as associated with cytomegalovirus. According to a later analysis, most CMV-associated TCR beta chains appeared to be HLA-restricted, and the HLA associations seemed to be driven largely by CMV exposure. The authors suggested that the approach could potentially be extended to other disease states and immunological phenotypes. Because HLA typing was unavailable for some donors at each locus, only the typed subset was used in association tests. In a later analysis, HLA-associated TCR beta chains were found to be more clonally expanded and to have lower generation probabilities than equally common non-associated chains. In a later analysis, 16,951 TCR beta sequences were associated with specific HLA alleles at a false discovery rate of 0.05. For the cohort, immune exposure information was limited to CMV serostatus. The classifier was reported to diagnose cytomegalovirus status with high specificity and sensitivity in both the original cohort and the validation cohort. A further reported finding was that TCR beta sequences accurately predicted the HLA-A and HLA-B alleles for most subjects in the first cohort. Most TCR sequences were observed very rarely across donors, whereas some public TCRs were present in many individuals.

The cohort was made up of around 720 healthy bone marrow donors. At the time of sampling, every cohort member was nominally healthy, though immune exposures that went unrecorded were likely present. The donor was CMV seronegative and was included in the group of 352 seronegative cohort members. Every donor gave a peripheral blood sample, and the peripheral blood mononuclear cells from that sample were used for TCR beta sequencing. The Qiagen DNeasy Blood Extraction Kit was used to extract genomic DNA from the blood cell samples. Concerning this clone: Its specific antigen is unknown.

The CDR3, from cysteine to phenylalanine, totals 13 residues. Only the CDR3 DNA is retained, 39 bases long and in frame from the first base. CDR1 and CDR2, looked up from the germline V gene, are SGHVS and FQNEAQ. At the junction V is shortened by 3 bases and J by 7 bases, with 11 bases in between. The receptor library was made with the immunoSEQ multiplex PCR assay. For the multiplex PCR, a mixture combining 60 forward primers for TCR Vbeta segments and 13 reverse primers for TCR Jbeta segments was used. The CDR3 region of rearranged TCR beta genes was amplified from genomic DNA by a multiplex PCR assay. On the Illumina HiSeq System, the amplified TCR beta libraries were sequenced as 87-base-pair reads. From the authors' description of their analysis: In a later analysis, tens of millions of unique TCR beta chains were counted across the 650 to 750 repertoires, and around 10 million of these chains were shared by at least two donors. A nearest-neighbor algorithm error-corrected the raw reads and collapsed the reads into unique sequences, merging closely related sequences to remove PCR and sequencing errors. Alignment of CDR3 sequences to IMGT reference sequences was used to assign V, D and J gene segments. Each retained sequence needed at least a six-nucleotide match to both a V gene segment and a J gene segment. Rearrangements were classified as productive when the CDR3 lacked stop codons and remained in frame with V and J, and all other rearrangements were classified as non-productive. CDR3 was defined by IMGT convention, running from the second conserved V-encoded cysteine to the conserved J-encoded phenylalanine. The earlier analysis of about 640 of the donors excluded any sequence lacking an unambiguous match to a single V gene segment. In an earlier analysis of 587 of the donors, a V segment was called functional when productive rearrangements were above 56.7%, and segregating when the standard deviation between donors exceeded 5%. A statistical classification framework was built for diagnosing cytomegalovirus status from the catalog of TCR beta chain sequences. A later analysis assigned V and J genes by comparing TCR nucleotide sequences with IMGT/GENE-DB human TR gene sequences. Using the TCRdist pipeline, a later analysis assigned CDR3 sequences along with most-parsimonious VDJ recombination scenarios. In a later analysis, each TCR beta chain was defined by its CDR3 amino acid sequence together with its V-gene family, and reads without a unique V-gene family were excluded. To address suspected cross-contamination and a sequencing artifact, a later analysis removed around 600 highly shared, low-generation-probability nucleotide sequences. For each public chain, a later analysis derived a clonal expansion index from normalized ranks of inferred template counts within each repertoire. In a later analysis, generation probabilities were computed using a VDJ recombination model fitted to out-of-frame rearrangements, and the results were checked against IGoR. Hypergeometric tests were used in a later analysis to score TCR-TCR, TCR-HLA and TCR-CMV co-occurrence, with a repertoire-size bias correction applied to the TCR pairs. False discovery rates were estimated in a later analysis by permuting HLA or CMV assignments 20 times. In a later analysis, co-occurring TCRs were grouped with DBSCAN, and TCRdist sequence similarity was added when clustering was performed within HLA-allele-positive subsets. For co-occurrence clustering, repertoires with fewer than 30,000 or more than 120,000 public chains were excluded, along with roughly 5 repertoires with anomalous nucleotide sharing. The table comes from immuneACCESS by way of TCRdb, which keeps in-frame sequences with V and J called. Part of the clones is missing from these tables; in studies checked, under half for an unresolved V gene and the rest for unknown reasons. That table supplies the V and J calls and clone size; D and trimming were determined from the DNA. For this sample, the table gives roughly 140,000 clones. The ten largest clones add up to approximately 1% of the sample.

What was sequenced was PBMCs. Here the chain combines TRBV7-8 and TRBJ2-3, with TRBD1 as a weak D call on 6 bases. The clonotype was recovered from a male donor in good health and CMV-seronegative. The CDR3 amino acid sequence is: CASSFTGTNTQYF. In nucleotide form, the sequence is TGTGCCAGCAGCTTTACAGGGACAAATACGCAGTATTTT. With the portions outside the CDR3 filled from the reference TRBV7-8 and TRBJ2-3 genes, the complete variable region becomes GAGVSQSPRYKVAKRGQDVALRCDPISGHVSLFWYQQALGQGPEFLTYFQNEAQLDKSGLPSDRFFAERPEGSVSTLKIQRTQQEDSAVYLCASSFTGTNTQYFGPGTRLTVL.